Listed below are T cell receptor beta chains from one sample, sequenced in a study of blood T cell repertoires in COVID-19. Repertoires were generated with immunoSEQ multiplex PCR, while TCRdb's copy carries only in-frame clones and drops some. The sample carries 200,000 to 250,000 clones, 82% recorded once. The material sequenced was peripheral blood. The receptors stem from an elderly woman with active or convalescent COVID-19. CDR3s include the opening cysteine and the closing phenylalanine or tryptophan. The order of the fields is J gene, V gene, CDR3 protein.

>TRBJ1-1|TRBV18
CASSLGTGLNTEAFF
>TRBJ2-1|TRBV5-1
CASSSLAGAINEQFF
>TRBJ1-2|TRBV28
CASSWGGATNYGYTF
>TRBJ2-7|TRBV6-5
CATNADHRGTYEQYF
>TRBJ2-3|TRBV5-1
CASSLASFTDTQYF
>TRBJ1-2|TRBV5-1
CASSRDRAVNYGYTF
>TRBJ1-2|TRBV28
CASSLWASNYGYTF
>TRBJ2-1|TRBV3-1/TRBV3-2
CASSQDQVAVANEQFF
>TRBJ2-7|TRBV5-1
CASSLGAGVGYEQYF
>TRBJ1-2|TRBV11-2
CASSLEAGGYGYTF
>TRBJ1-1|TRBV15
CATSGGTGRTEAFF
>TRBJ2-7|TRBV11-2
CASSWGTGGAVYEQYF
>TRBJ1-5|TRBV2
CASSPQVSNQPQHF
>TRBJ1-4|TRBV2
CATKTGMSEKLFF
>TRBJ1-2|TRBV5-6
CASSLPGLNGYTF
>TRBJ2-5|TRBV3-1/TRBV3-2
CASSQGANQETQYF
>TRBJ2-3|TRBV6-2/TRBV6-3
CASSYSSTSGSSTDTQYF
>TRBJ2-5|TRBV11-2
CASSLVTGEGETQYF
>TRBJ2-7|TRBV5-1
CASSMRSGTGVNYEQYF
>TRBJ1-5|TRBV21-1
CASSFRSGESNQPQHF
>TRBJ2-1|TRBV30
CACIRGGGNEQFF
>TRBJ2-3|TRBV18
CASSPQRLFPSTDTQYF
>TRBJ2-2|TRBV5-1
CASSLTGDTGELFF
>TRBJ2-7|TRBV2
CASSIAGGAVSYEQYF
>TRBJ2-3|TRBV28
CASSSLLGTGPADTQYF
>TRBJ1-2|TRBV7-9
CASSGTGGAYGYTF
>TRBJ1-1|TRBV28
CASSLSNTEAFF
>TRBJ1-2|TRBV5-4
CASSRDGLYGYTF
>TRBJ1-6|TRBV9
CASSTNTGNSPLHF
>TRBJ2-3|TRBV9
CASSVDGETDTQYF
>TRBJ1-1|TRBV10-1
CASSGGVMNTEAFF
>TRBJ1-1|TRBV6-4
CASSDSMESAEAFF
>TRBJ2-3|TRBV5-1
CASSLLTSASTDTQYF
>TRBJ2-1|TRBV2
CASSGVGGRNNEQFF
>TRBJ1-1|TRBV6-6
CASTGDNEAFF
>TRBJ2-3|TRBV30
CAWTQPLAGRTVTQYF
>TRBJ2-7|TRBV6-6
CASSDVRVAYEQYF
>TRBJ2-3|TRBV5-5
CASSPGPQDTDTQYF
>TRBJ1-6|TRBV30
CAWSKARVSGSPLHF
>TRBJ2-5|TRBV7-2
CASSSGSGRPMGETQYF
>TRBJ1-1|TRBV5-1
CASSLDSWNTEAFF
>TRBJ1-6|TRBV6-1
CASSELRSPLHF
>TRBJ2-3|TRBV3-1/TRBV3-2
CASSQVFTSPIDTQYF
>TRBJ1-5|TRBV28
CASTPGGDSNQPQHF
>TRBJ1-2|TRBV9
CASSSRASYGYTF
>TRBJ2-1|TRBV4-2
CASSQTGLADLRADEQFF